These 24 T cell receptor beta chains were sequenced from one sample in a study of control samples from healthy donors and cancer patients. This table comes from immunoSEQ multiplex PCR, and its TCRdb copy is limited to in-frame clones, with some not included. The table records approximately 150,000 clones, 91% of them present only once. Material for sequencing was blood. The source of these receptors is a woman in her thirties or forties in good health.

The J gene is TRBJ2-7, the V gene TRBV13; 7 bases line up with TRBD1. V gave up 3 bases and J gave up 6 bases; unmatched junction bases: 2. The CDR3 length is 12 residues. Germline V gene data show CDR1 as PRHDT and CDR2 as FYEKMQ (reference sequence). The CDR3, as DNA: TGTGCCAGCAGCTTGGACAGGACCGAGCAGTACTTC. The encoded protein is CASSLDRTEQYF.

The chain is built from TRBV19 and TRBJ2-7; D ambiguous. CDR1 LNHDA and CDR2 SQIVND come from the germline V gene (reference sequence). CDR3 size: 13 residues. With 4 bases removed from V and 3 bases from J, the gap between germline ends came to 10 bases. The chain's CDR3 is CASSNDALYEQYF. The CDR3 DNA sequence: TGTGCCAGTAGTAACGACGCTCTCTACGAGCAGTACTTC.

V gene TRBV2 combines with J gene TRBJ2-7; D is possibly TRBD1 (6 bases). V gave up 5 bases and J gave up 8 bases, with 22 bases separating them. Per the germline V gene, CDR1 is SNHLY and CDR2 is FYNNEI. The CDR3 spans 15 residues. CDR3 amino acids: CASSLTDSYAEKQYF. CDR3 nucleotides: TGTGCCAGCAGTCTAACGGACAGCTATGCCGAAAAGCAGTACTTC.

The rearrangement joins TRBV7-9 to TRBJ1-4; D is ambiguous. This CDR3 has 13 amino acids. Germline lookup yields CDR1 SEHNR and CDR2 FQNEAQ (reference sequence). The V end was cut by 5 bases, the J end by 8 bases, with 12 bases between. CDR3 bases: TGTGCCAGCAGCCTCGACTCCAAGGAAAAACTGTTTTTT. It yields the protein CASSLDSKEKLFF.

This rearrangement joins TRBV12-3 or TRBV12-4 to TRBJ2-2; D unclear. The CDR3 is 12 residues long. The ends were cut back, 7 bases at V and 5 bases at J, with 8 bases in the middle. The CDR3 loop reads CASILRTGELFF. Written as DNA, the CDR3 is TGTGCCAGCATCTTACGGACCGGGGAGCTGTTTTTT.

The chain combines TRBV6-5 with TRBJ2-2; the D gene is possibly TRBD2 (6 bases). CDR1 and CDR2 (germline): MNHEY, SVGAGI. V lost 6 bases and J 5 bases, leaving 10 bases between the germline ends. This CDR3 comprises 13 residues. The CDR3 DNA is TGTGCCAGCAGGGGACTTACGACCGGGGAGCTGTTTTTT. Protein product: CASRGLTTGELFF.

The CDR3 DNA sequence: TGTGCCAGCAGGTTAGGAGGGGGCGGCGAGACCCAGTACTTC. Its protein is CASRLGGGGETQYF. This rearrangement joins TRBV3-1 (or the pseudogene TRBV3-2) to TRBJ2-5; possible D gene TRBD1, 7 bases. Germline CDR1 is LGHDT and CDR2 is YNNKEL (reference sequence). The CDR3 covers 14 residues. V was pared by 6 bases and J by 5 bases, with 16 bases between.

The rearrangement links TRBV4-1 to TRBJ1-6, with 8 bases that match TRBD1. The V segment lost 4 bases and the J segment 5 bases; nucleotides outside the gene matches: 7. Germline CDR1 MGHRA, CDR2 YSYEKL. The CDR3 runs to 16 residues. This CDR3 reads CASSLGQGANNSPLHF. As DNA, the CDR3 is TGCGCCAGCAGCCTAGGACAGGGAGCGAATAATTCACCCCTCCACTTT.

The rearrangement links TRBV14 to TRBJ1-2; D not resolved. The germline CDR1 and CDR2 sequences are SGHDN and FVKESK. The CDR3 consists of 13 residues. V was trimmed by 1 base and J by 6 bases, leaving 9 bases between them. CDR3 nucleotide sequence: TGTGCCAGCAGCCAAGGATTAAGGGATGGCTACACCTTC. This codes for CASSQGLRDGYTF.

The chain is built from TRBV9 and TRBJ2-5; D is tentatively TRBD1 or TRBD2 (6 bases each). V lost 0 bases and J 2 bases, leaving 8 bases between the germline ends. CDR1 and CDR2 (germline): SGDLS, YYNGEE. This CDR3 is 14 amino acids long. The CDR3 sequence: CASSVGGGQETQYF. CDR3 in DNA: TGTGCCAGCAGCGTAGGAGGGGGGCAAGAGACCCAGTACTTC.

The gene calls are TRBV27 and TRBJ1-4, with unresolved D. CDR1 is MNHEY, CDR2 SMNVEV, per germline (reference sequence). The CDR3 is 15 residues long. Trimming removed 2 bases from V and 0 bases from J, with 7 bases in between. Here the CDR3 reads CASSLGYATNEKLFF. The CDR3 DNA follows: TGTGCCAGCAGTTTAGGGTACGCAACTAATGAAAAACTGTTTTTT.

This chain connects TRBV29-1 to TRBJ2-3; the D gene is possibly TRBD2 (6 bases). V lost 6 bases to trimming and J lost 5 bases, with 12 bases between them. CDR1 is SQVTM and CDR2 is ANQGSEA in the germline V gene. The CDR3 spans 12 residues. CDR3: CSVRLEGDTQYF. CDR3 nucleotides: TGCAGCGTGAGACTAGAGGGAGATACGCAGTATTTT.

In this sample, this clone turned up a few times. The chain couples TRBV5-1 to TRBJ1-2; D unclear. Germline assignment: CDR1 SGHRS and CDR2 YFSETQ. Trimming removed 2 bases at V and 6 bases at J, with 14 bases between. There are 14 residues in the CDR3. This chain's CDR3 is CASSFGAPLDGYTF. The CDR3 DNA is TGCGCCAGCAGCTTCGGAGCTCCCTTGGATGGCTACACCTTC. The full variable domain, its missing parts supplied by reference TRBV5-1 and TRBJ1-2, is KAGVTQTPRYLIKTRGQQVTLSCSPISGHRSVSWYQQTPGQGLQFLFEYFSETQRNKGNFPGRFSGRQFSNSRSEMNVSTLELGDSALYLCASSFGAPLDGYTFGSGTRLTVV.

V and J are TRBV10-3 and TRBJ1-1, with a tentative D call TRBD1 (6 bases). Germline V gene lookup returns CDR1 ENHRY and CDR2 SYGVKD. The CDR3 covers 12 residues. V was pared by 8 bases and J by 1 base, with 8 bases between. The CDR3 region is CAIGQPNTEAFF. DNA for the CDR3: TGTGCCATCGGACAGCCGAACACTGAAGCTTTCTTT.

The V gene is TRBV5-1, the J gene TRBJ2-5; D gene uncertain. This CDR3 has 14 amino acids. The V gene lost 0 bases and the J gene lost 5 bases, with 11 bases spanning the gap. Germline CDR1 reads SGHRS; CDR2 reads YFSETQ. The CDR3, as DNA: TGCGCCAGCAGCTTGGTTCCAGACATGGAGACCCAGTACTTC. It encodes CASSLVPDMETQYF.

This clone was counted once. In the same sample, other DNA sequences code for this CDR3. This chain uses TRBV6-1 with TRBJ2-7; D perhaps matches TRBD2 (6 bases). V lost 3 bases and J lost 2, with 11 bases in between. This CDR3 spans 14 amino acids. Germline loops: CDR1 MNHNS, CDR2 SASEGT. The CDR3 DNA sequence: TGTGCCAGCAGTGAGGTGGGGGGTCCCTACGAGCAGTACTTC. Translating gives CASSEVGGPYEQYF.

The chain has TRBV3-1 (or the pseudogene TRBV3-2) and TRBJ2-7, with a possible D match to TRBD2 (6 bases). Trimming removed 4 bases from V and 3 bases from J, with 13 bases in between. Germline V lookup: CDR1 LGHDT, CDR2 YNNKEL (reference sequence). This CDR3 comprises 14 residues. CDR3 in amino acids: CASSRVGGIYEQYF. The CDR3 DNA is TGTGCCAGCAGCCGGGTCGGGGGAATCTACGAGCAGTACTTC.

The chain uses TRBV6-5 and TRBJ1-3, with D unclear. Trimming removed 0 bases from V and 3 bases from J, with 6 bases in between. This CDR3 has 14 amino acids. CDR1 is MNHEY, CDR2 SVGAGI, per germline. DNA for the CDR3: TGTGCCAGCAGTTACTCGGCTCATGGAAACACCATATATTTT. It translates to CASSYSAHGNTIYF.

This chain connects TRBV12-3 or TRBV12-4 to TRBJ1-1, with 7 bases fitting TRBD1. After removal of 5 bases from V and 11 bases from J, the junction contained 11 bases not matched to a gene. The CDR3 consists of 13 residues. The CDR3 region has the DNA TGTGCCAGCAGTCTTGATCCGACAGGGAGGGCTTTCTTT. Its protein is CASSLDPTGRAFF.

CDR3 amino acids: CASSEDTFAGAFF. In DNA form, the CDR3 reads TGCGCCAGCAGTGAGGATACGTTCGCGGGTGCTTTCTTT. The V and J genes are TRBV10-1 and TRBJ1-1; D is undetermined. Trimming took off 2 bases at V and 11 bases at J, with 15 bases between the two ends. CDR3 length: 13 residues. Per the germline V gene, CDR1 is WNHNN and CDR2 is SYGVQD (reference sequence).

The chain uses TRBV7-9 and TRBJ1-1; TRBD1 might be the D (5 bases). The CDR3 extends over 16 amino acids. V was pared by 5 bases and J by 3 bases, with 19 bases between. Germline loops: CDR1 SEHNR, CDR2 FQNEAQ (reference sequence). The CDR3 sequence is CASSGDRPLGYTEAFF. The CDR3 DNA reads as TGTGCCAGCAGCGGGGACCGGCCTCTGGGGTACACTGAAGCTTTCTTT.

The V gene is TRBV7-9, the J gene TRBJ1-2, with TRBD1 as a possible D gene (6 bases). This CDR3 contains 13 residues. Per the germline V gene, CDR1 is SEHNR and CDR2 is FQNEAQ (reference sequence). Trimming stripped 5 bases from V and 4 bases from J, with 11 bases between. The CDR3 nucleotides read TGTGCCAGCAGCGTCGGACAGTTCTATGGCTACACCTTC. This sequence encodes CASSVGQFYGYTF.

This clone was picked up a small number of times. The chain couples TRBV28 to TRBJ1-1; D not certain. The CDR3 runs 11 residues. Germline loops: CDR1 MDHEN, CDR2 SYDVKM. V was pared by 7 bases and J by 0 bases, with 3 bases between. The CDR3, as DNA: TGTGCCAGCACCCTGAACACTGAAGCTTTCTTT. Amino acids: CASTLNTEAFF.

This chain connects TRBV2 to TRBJ2-7; D perhaps matches TRBD2 (6 bases). There are 15 residues in the CDR3. Germline CDR1 and CDR2: SNHLY and FYNNEI. The germline V and J ends were trimmed by 8 bases and 3 bases, with 20 bases remaining between them. The CDR3 DNA reads TGTGCCAGCGGGGGACTCATCTCTGGAGACTACGAGCAGTACTTC. It specifies CASGGLISGDYEQYF.